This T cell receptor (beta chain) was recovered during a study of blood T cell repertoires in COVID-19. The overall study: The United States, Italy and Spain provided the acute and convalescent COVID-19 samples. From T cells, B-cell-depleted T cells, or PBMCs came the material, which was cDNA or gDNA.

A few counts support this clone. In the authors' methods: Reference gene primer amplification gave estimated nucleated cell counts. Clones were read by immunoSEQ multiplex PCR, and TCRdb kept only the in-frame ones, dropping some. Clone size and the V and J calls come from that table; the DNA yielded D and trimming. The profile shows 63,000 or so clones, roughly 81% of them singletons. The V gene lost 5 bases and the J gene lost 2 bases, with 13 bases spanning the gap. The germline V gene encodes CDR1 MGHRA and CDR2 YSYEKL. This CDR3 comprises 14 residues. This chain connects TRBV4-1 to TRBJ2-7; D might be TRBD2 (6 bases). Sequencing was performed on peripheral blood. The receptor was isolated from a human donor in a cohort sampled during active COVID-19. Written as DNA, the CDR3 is TGCGCCAGCAGCTCACGGACTACCGCCTACGAGCAGTACTTC. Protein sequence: CASSSRTTAYEQYF.